The table lists the clone carrying this T cell receptor beta chain with a count of one. TCRdb's table, derived via immunoSEQ multiplex PCR, lists solely in-frame clones and lacks some. Of roughly 95,000 clones listed, around 90% are singletons. The sample comes from a study of control samples from healthy donors and cancer patients. Input material: blood. The sequence was collected from a man in his thirties or forties in good health.

The CDR3 DNA is TGTGCCAGCAGTGTCCTAGCGGGAGAGTACAATGAGCAGTTCTTC. Protein product: CASSVLAGEYNEQFF. The rearrangement joins TRBV2 to TRBJ2-1; TRBD2 matches at 10 bases. J lost 4 bases, V lost 4 bases, and 4 bases had no gene match. The CDR3 has 15 residues. Germline V CDR1 and CDR2: SNHLY, FYNNEI.